This TCR beta chain originates from a study of blood T cell repertoires in COVID-19. Original methodology: Nucleated cell counts were estimated from reference gene primer amplification. Clones were read by immunoSEQ multiplex PCR, and TCRdb kept only the in-frame ones, dropping some. D and trimming come from the DNA, and the V and J calls and clone size come from that table. Of roughly 200,000 clones listed, about nine tenths are singletons. The germline V gene encodes CDR1 WSHSY and CDR2 SAAADI. CDR3 length equals 15 residues. With 5 bases clipped from V and 5 bases from J, the junction kept 11 bases outside the gene matches.

This rearrangement joins TRBV10-2 to TRBJ1-1; 7 nucleotides align to TRBD1. The sequencing input was PBMCs or T cells enriched from blood (not recorded which). The TCR was taken from a young man who had recovered from COVID-19. The CDR3 coding sequence is TGCGCCAGCAGTTTAAAGGGGGCGGGTAAGACTGAAGCTTTCTTT. Its protein product is CASSLKGAGKTEAFF.